This T cell receptor (beta chain) derives from a study of OX40 agonist ivuxolimab in advanced cancers. Method: immunoSEQ multiplex PCR; TCRdb's copy keeps in-frame clones and lacks some. Among some 73,000 clones, 85% to 90% were seen once, and the ten largest hold roughly 0.9%. The V and J ends lost 2 bases and 4 bases respectively, with 14 bases between them. CDR1 and CDR2 (germline): SGHTA, FQGNSA. This CDR3 is 16 amino acids long. The chain joins TRBV7-2 to TRBJ1-4, with D hard to call. Material: CD4+ or CD8+ T cells sorted from blood, obtained in a trial of the OX40 agonist ivuxolimab. The TCR sequence derives from an adult with an advanced solid tumor such as melanoma, head and neck, liver or kidney cancer. CDR3 region: CASSLSYSGINEKLFF. The CDR3 bases are TGTGCCAGCAGCTTATCGTATTCAGGAATTAATGAAAAACTGTTTTTT.